These 16 T cell receptor beta chains were all obtained from the same sample, sequenced in a study of OX40 agonist ivuxolimab in advanced cancers. Assay used: immunoSEQ multiplex PCR; TCRdb lists only in-frame clones, some missing. Here the sample spans about 13,000 clones, 67% being singletons. The material sequenced was CD4+ or CD8+ T cells sorted from blood, taken in a trial of the OX40 agonist ivuxolimab. These receptor sequences come from an adult with an advanced solid tumor such as melanoma, head and neck, liver or kidney cancer.

The table lists this clone with a few counts. The V gene is TRBV25-1, the J gene TRBJ1-3; D ambiguous. Germline V lookup: CDR1 MGHDK, CDR2 SYGVNS. The CDR3 loop spans 10 amino acids. V was clipped by 3 bases and J by 8 bases, with 2 bases between them. CDR3: CASSEHTIYF. The CDR3 DNA sequence: TGTGCCAGCAGTGAGCACACCATATATTTT.

The rearrangement joins TRBV27 to TRBJ2-1, with TRBD2 identical over 8 bases. The length of the CDR3 is 14 residues. Per the germline V gene, CDR1 is MNHEY and CDR2 is SMNVEV (reference sequence). After removal of 7 bases from V and 3 bases from J, the junction contained 5 bases not matched to a gene. The CDR3 nucleotides read TGTGCCAGCAACGGAGCGGGGGACTACAATGAGCAGTTCTTC. Amino acid sequence: CASNGAGDYNEQFF.

This chain links TRBV19 with TRBJ1-5, with 9 bases identical to TRBD1. The CDR3 extends over 15 amino acids. Germline V gene lookup returns CDR1 LNHDA and CDR2 SQIVND (reference sequence). J gave up 4 bases and V 8 bases, and 9 bases lay outside the gene matches. The CDR3 spells CASPSGTGNNQPQHF. The CDR3 nucleotides read TGTGCCAGTCCTTCCGGGACAGGGAATAATCAGCCCCAGCATTTT.

This clone was recorded a few times. The V and J genes are TRBV6-5 and TRBJ2-2, with a tentative D call TRBD1 (6 bases). Trimming removed 6 bases at V and 1 base at J, with 12 bases between. CDR1 and CDR2 (germline): MNHEY, SVGAGI. The CDR3 extends over 15 amino acids. CDR3 nucleotide sequence: TGTGCCAGCAGCTGGGACACGATGAACACCGGGGAGCTGTTTTTT. Translating it yields CASSWDTMNTGELFF.

This clone has a handful of counts. This chain joins TRBV21-1 and TRBJ1-5. TRBV21-1 is recorded as a pseudogene. CDR3 length: 16 amino acids. CDR3 DNA: TGTGCCAGCAGCAAACATCCTCCGGGGGGAAAGGAGCCCCAGCATTTT. Residues: CASSKHPPGGKEPQHF.

The sample holds many counts of this clone. This chain joins TRBV9 and TRBJ2-7; possibly TRBD2 for D (5 bases). Germline V lookup: CDR1 SGDLS, CDR2 YYNGEE. Trimming stripped 4 bases from V and 5 bases from J, with 7 bases between. This CDR3 region has 11 residues. This chain's CDR3 is CASSLRDEQYF. CDR3 in DNA: TGTGCCAGCAGCTTGCGGGACGAGCAGTACTTC.

The rearrangement links TRBV19 to TRBJ2-3; 10 nucleotides match TRBD2. The CDR3 is 15 residues long. Trimming cost V 3 bases and J 5 bases; bases outside gene matches: 5. Germline lookup yields CDR1 LNHDA and CDR2 SQIVND (reference sequence). The CDR3 DNA reads as TGTGCCAGTAGTATCGGAGCGGGAGGGATAGATACGCAGTATTTT. Amino acids: CASSIGAGGIDTQYF.

On this clone: Other DNA sequences of this sample code for an identical CDR3. The chain carries TRBV5-5 and TRBJ2-3; the D gene could be TRBD1 or TRBD2 (5 bases each). Deletions cut 0 bases from V and 5 bases from J, with 13 bases between. The V gene's germline CDR1 is SGHKS and CDR2 YYEKEE (reference sequence). CDR3 length equals 15 residues. The CDR3 spells CASSLGTSGGDTQYF. CDR3 nucleotides: TGTGCCAGCAGCTTGGGAACATCTGGGGGAGATACGCAGTATTTT.

This clone was picked up a small number of times. The V and J genes are TRBV28 and TRBJ2-7, with 9 bases that match TRBD1. Trimming removed 4 bases from V and 3 bases from J; junction bases left unmatched: 10. The CDR3 spans 16 residues. Germline assignment: CDR1 MDHEN and CDR2 SYDVKM. CDR3 DNA: TGTGCCAGCAGTTCGCACCATACAGGGGGCCTCTACGAGCAGTACTTC. This encodes CASSSHHTGGLYEQYF.

The J gene is TRBJ1-5, the V gene TRBV27, with D possibly TRBD1 on 5 matching bases. With 4 bases removed from V and 6 bases from J, the gap between germline ends came to 10 bases. The V gene's germline CDR1 is MNHEY and CDR2 SMNVEV (reference sequence). The CDR3 runs to 13 residues. The CDR3 loop reads CASSWGGGQPQHF. CDR3 nucleotides: TGTGCCAGCAGTTGGGGCGGCGGTCAGCCCCAGCATTTT.

The rearrangement joins TRBV28 to TRBJ1-6, with D perhaps TRBD1 (6 bases). The CDR3 covers 13 residues. The V gene's germline CDR1 is MDHEN and CDR2 SYDVKM. The V and J ends lost 5 bases and 10 bases respectively, with 12 bases between them. The CDR3 DNA sequence: TGTGCCAGCAGTCCCAACCAGGGGTCACCCCTCCACTTT. It encodes CASSPNQGSPLHF.

The V call is TRBV2, the J call TRBJ1-1, with 8 bases aligning to TRBD1. CDR1 SNHLY and CDR2 FYNNEI come from the germline V gene. J gave up 4 bases and V 4 bases, and 5 bases lay outside the gene matches. This CDR3 has 14 residues. CDR3 region: CASSVRGRVTEAFF. The CDR3 nucleotides are TGTGCCAGCAGTGTCAGGGGGCGCGTCACTGAAGCTTTCTTT. The full variable domain, its missing parts supplied by reference TRBV2 and TRBJ1-1, is EPEVTQTPSHQVTQMGQEVILRCVPISNHLYFYWYRQILGQKVEFLVSFYNNEISEKSEIFDDQFSVERPDGSNFTLKIRSTKLEDSAMYFCASSVRGRVTEAFFGQGTRLTVV.

The J gene is TRBJ2-1, the V gene TRBV5-6; no definite D call. Deletions cut 5 bases from V and 0 bases from J, with 9 bases between. This CDR3 is 14 amino acids long. Germline loops: CDR1 SGHDT, CDR2 YYEEEE. CDR3 nucleotides: TGTGCCAGCAGGTGGGGTGGCTCCTACAATGAGCAGTTCTTC. Its protein is CASRWGGSYNEQFF.

The chain couples TRBV7-9 to TRBJ2-7; 7 nucleotides agree with TRBD2. Per the germline V gene, CDR1 is SEHNR and CDR2 is FQNEAQ (reference sequence). V gave up 1 base and J gave up 6 bases; unmatched junction bases: 3. The CDR3 sequence is 13 residues long. The CDR3 DNA follows: TGTGCCAGCAGCTTAGGGGAGGGTTCCGAGCAGTACTTC. Amino acid sequence: CASSLGEGSEQYF.

This chain joins TRBV4-3 and TRBJ2-7, with 10 bases lining up with TRBD2. Germline CDR1 LGHNA, CDR2 YSLEER. Trimming removed 0 bases from V and 5 bases from J; junction bases left unmatched: 7. CDR3 length equals 16 residues. The CDR3 region is CASSQDLSGGSDEQYF. CDR3 DNA sequence: TGCGCCAGCAGCCAAGACCTTAGCGGGGGGTCCGACGAGCAGTACTTC.

The chain has TRBV11-2 and TRBJ2-7; TRBD1 might be the D (5 bases). The CDR3 totals 15 residues. V lost 3 bases to trimming and J lost 2 bases, with 14 bases between them. The germline gives CDR1 SGHAT, CDR2 FQNNGV. The CDR3 DNA sequence: TGTGCCAGCAGCTTGACCCAGGGTACAACCTACGAGCAGTACTTC. Its translation: CASSLTQGTTYEQYF. The full variable domain, rest sourced from reference TRBV11-2 and TRBJ2-7, is EAGVAQSPRYKIIEKRQSVAFWCNPISGHATLYWYQQILGQGPKLLIQFQNNGVVDDSQLPKDRFSAERLKGVDSTLKIQPAKLEDSAVYLCASSLTQGTTYEQYFGPGTRLTVT.